This TCR beta chain was sequenced for a study of blood T cell repertoires in COVID-19. Clinical history reported by participants formed the basis on which cohorts were assigned. Assay: immunoSEQ multiplex PCR; the TCRdb copy retains only in-frame clones and omits some. The table has about 160,000 clones, approximately 81% seen once. This receptor was obtained from a woman aged 40 to 50 with acute COVID-19. The sequenced sample consisted of PBMCs or T cells enriched from blood (not recorded which).

DNA of the CDR3: TGTGCCAGCCGAGGGTCCAGGGGGGATCCTGAAGCTTTCTTT. Its protein product is CASRGSRGDPEAFF. The V call is TRBV27, the J call TRBJ1-1; 7 bases are shared with TRBD1. This CDR3 is 14 amino acids long. Trimming at V came to 8 bases and at J to 6 bases, leaving 12 bases not matched to a gene. Per germline, CDR1 MNHEY and CDR2 SMNVEV (reference sequence).